These 16 T cell receptor beta chains were sequenced from one sample in a study of blood T cells in healthy people across ages (dated by TCRdb to between 2014 and 2016). The method was 5' RACE. The sequencer listed for this sample is Illumina HiSeq 2500. A second PCR of about 6 to 11 cycles was performed with a sample-barcoded 5' primer and a J-beta primer mix. TCRdb ran its own pipeline on the public reads, namely fastp trimming at Q25 and MiXCR clone calling, and kept in-frame beta chains. Every distinct CDR3 protein forms one entry, paired with its most common genes and DNA. The sample table contains some 560,000 distinct CDR3 sequences; only one count was recorded for roughly a quarter of them. In total, the top ten clones hold approximately 4% of the sample. The same data also contributed to another study, on T cells of mothers and their children.

The sample taken for sequencing was blood. All receptors derive from a boy between 2 and 10 years old in good health.

The CDR3 region is CSASLGGTKETQYF. The CDR3 DNA is TGCAGTGCTAGCCTAGGAGGGACCAAAGAGACCCAGTACTTC. This chain connects TRBV20-1 to TRBJ2-5; perhaps TRBD2 as D (6 bases). Deletions cut 3 bases from V and 3 bases from J, with 14 bases between. This CDR3 is built from 14 residues. The germline gives CDR1 DFQATT, CDR2 SNEGSKA (reference sequence).

This clonotype was recorded a few times. The chain has TRBV7-2 and TRBJ2-5, with TRBD2 matching 11 bases. The V segment lost 5 bases and the J segment 4 bases; nucleotides outside the gene matches: 6. From germline, CDR1 is SGHTA and CDR2 FQGNSA. The CDR3 runs to 15 residues. The CDR3 is CASSKNSGRGETQYF. Written as DNA, the CDR3 is TGTGCCAGCAGCAAGAATAGCGGGAGGGGAGAGACCCAGTACTTC.

The V gene is TRBV27, the J gene TRBJ2-2; D unclear. V dropped 8 bases and J dropped 6 bases, with 13 bases sitting between them. Germline CDR1 and CDR2: MNHEY and SMNVEV (reference sequence). CDR3 length: 13 amino acids. The CDR3 nucleotides read TGTGCCAGCGGACCCAGTGGGGCCGGGGAGCTGTTTTTT. Protein: CASGPSGAGELFF.

The chain carries TRBV7-8 and TRBJ1-3; D perhaps matches TRBD1 (5 bases). The CDR3 has 14 amino acids. V lost 2 bases, J lost 2 bases, and 7 bases lay in between. CDR1 is SGHVS and CDR2 is FQNEAQ in the germline V gene. The CDR3 loop reads CASSLWGTGNTIYF. DNA for the CDR3: TGTGCCAGCAGCTTATGGGGGACTGGAAACACCATATATTTT.

This clonotype showed up just a few times. This chain joins TRBV7-9 and TRBJ2-7; tentatively, D is TRBD2 (6 bases). The V end lost 1 base, the J end lost 2 bases, and 15 bases lay between the germline ends. The CDR3 contains 16 residues. CDR1 SEHNR and CDR2 FQNEAQ come from the germline V gene (reference sequence). The CDR3 bases are TGTGCCAGCAGCTTAGTAAAGGGAGGATGGCCCTACGAGCAGTACTTC. Translated, it gives CASSLVKGGWPYEQYF.

This clonotype has at least ten counts. This chain's CDR3 is CASSQDWGAGYTF. The DNA of the CDR3 is TGCGCCAGCAGCCAAGATTGGGGGGCTGGCTACACCTTC. The rearrangement uses TRBV4-3 and TRBJ1-2; D perhaps matches TRBD1 (6 bases). Trimming left V 0 bases short and J 7 bases short, with 9 bases between. The V gene's germline CDR1 is LGHNA and CDR2 YSLEER. The CDR3 sequence is 13 residues long.

This clonotype turned up a few times. The J gene is TRBJ2-7, the V gene TRBV10-3; 7 bases match TRBD2. Germline V gene lookup returns CDR1 ENHRY and CDR2 SYGVKD. With V trimmed by 3 bases and J by 3 bases, 8 bases remained unmatched. The CDR3 is made up of 15 amino acids. This CDR3 reads CAISDKSGEHYEQYF. CDR3 DNA: TGTGCCATCAGTGATAAAAGCGGGGAACACTACGAGCAGTACTTC.

The table lists this clonotype with a few counts. This sequence joins TRBV14 and TRBJ2-1; perhaps TRBD2 as D (6 bases). Germline V gene sequence: CDR1 SGHDN, CDR2 FVKESK. The CDR3 is 15 residues long. Trimming stripped 4 bases from V and 4 bases from J, with 14 bases between. The CDR3 here is CASSPRLGTYNEQFF. CDR3 bases: TGTGCCAGCAGCCCTCGACTAGGGACTTACAATGAGCAGTTCTTC.

This clonotype was counted between two and nine times. The chain uses TRBV19 and TRBJ2-1; either TRBD1 or TRBD2 may supply D (5 bases each). The J call may be wrong; the DNA end is better matched by TRBJ2-7. This CDR3 spans 14 amino acids. CDR1 LNHDA and CDR2 SQIVND come from the germline V gene (reference sequence). CDR3 DNA: TGTGCCAGTAGTATAGGAGGGGTTGCCTACGAGCAGTACTTC. It codes for CASSIGGVAYEQYF.

This clonotype has more than one count but fewer than ten. The J gene is TRBJ1-5, the V gene TRBV6-2 or TRBV6-3; no firm D call. The CDR3 has 13 residues. The ends were cut back, 7 bases at V and 5 bases at J, with 12 bases in the middle. Germline values: CDR1 MNHEY, CDR2 SVGEGT. CDR3 sequence: CASTLGGYQPQHF. In nucleotides, the CDR3 is TGTGCCAGCACCCTCGGAGGTTATCAGCCCCAGCATTTT.

This clonotype was seen a few times. CDR3 sequence (DNA): TGTGCCAGCAGTGCCCTCGACAATGAGCAGTTCTTC. Protein: CASSALDNEQFF. The chain uses TRBV2 and TRBJ2-1; no clear D. This CDR3 has 12 residues. V lost 4 bases, J lost 5 bases, and 6 bases lay in between. The germline V gene encodes CDR1 SNHLY and CDR2 FYNNEI.

This clonotype is a singleton in its sample. At one boundary the junction diverges from the germline segment, which might be a read error. This chain joins TRBV5-1 and TRBJ1-3; D remains ambiguous. Germline CDR1 reads SGHRS; CDR2 reads YFSETQ. The CDR3 extends over 15 amino acids. The CDR3 DNA follows: TGCGCCAGCAGCTCCCCAGGTACGGCTGGGAACACCATATATTTT. It is translated as CASSSPGTAGNTIYF.

This clonotype showed up just a few times. V gene TRBV30 combines with J gene TRBJ1-6, with D possibly being TRBD1 (5 bases). The ends were cut back, 1 base at V and 8 bases at J, with 18 bases in the middle. Germline values: CDR1 GTSNPN, CDR2 SVGIG (reference sequence). CDR3 length: 16 residues. In nucleotides, the CDR3 is TGTGCCTGGAGTGATTACCGGGAAAGGGGATATTCACCCCTCCACTTT. This encodes CAWSDYRERGYSPLHF. The whole variable domain, remainder taken from reference TRBV30 and TRBJ1-6, is SQTIHQWPATLVQPVGSPLSLECTVEGTSNPNLYWYRQAAGRGLQLLFYSVGIGQISSEVPQNLSASRPQDRQFILSSKKLLLSDSGFYLCAWSDYRERGYSPLHFGNGTRLTVT.

This chain links TRBV4-1 with TRBJ2-1; 12 bases line up with TRBD2. This CDR3 is built from 17 residues. V lost 2 bases to trimming and J lost 0 bases; unmatched junction nucleotides: 2. Germline V gene data show CDR1 as MGHRA and CDR2 as YSYEKL. The CDR3 DNA reads TGCGCCAGCAGCCAACAGGGACTAGCGGGCTCCTACAATGAGCAGTTCTTC. This translates into CASSQQGLAGSYNEQFF.

This clonotype has only a few counts. One junction end does not reproduce the germline sequence, and a read error may be involved. This chain joins TRBV7-2 and TRBJ2-3; 8 nucleotides line up with TRBD2. Germline CDR1 and CDR2: SGHTA and FQGNSA. The CDR3 spans 16 residues. The CDR3 nucleotides read TGTGCCAGCAGTTTAGGGTCCCCGGGAGGGCCAGATACGCAGTATTTT. Its translation is CASSLGSPGGPDTQYF.

This clonotype has just a few counts. V is TRBV10-3 and J is TRBJ2-5, with 14 nucleotides matching TRBD2. TRBJ2-7 matches the DNA end more closely, so the J call is doubtful. There are 16 residues in the CDR3. Germline V gene sequence: CDR1 ENHRY, CDR2 SYGVKD. Here the CDR3 DNA reads TGTGCCATCAGCCCGGGACTAGCGGGAGCCCCCTACGAGCAGTACTTC. Translating gives CAISPGLAGAPYEQYF.